This TCR beta chain came from a study of cytomegalovirus exposure and HLA in healthy donors. Points from the study as a whole: It was approximately 150 TCR beta chains that were listed as cytomegalovirus-associated.

This CDR3 region has 14 residues. Looked up from germline, CDR1 is MRHNA and CDR2 is SNTAGT. The V gene lost 10 bases and the J gene lost 0 bases, with 10 bases spanning the gap. It was with 60 Vbeta and 13 Jbeta primers that the PCR ran. Profiled with immunoSEQ multiplex PCR; TCRdb holds only in-frame clones, not every one. The data contain 130,000 to 150,000 clones, 60% to 85% of them singletons. This clone was picked up one time. The antigen is unknown. The receptor was isolated from a man aged 35 to 55 in good health and CMV-seropositive. The sample comprised PBMCs. The chain couples TRBV6-4 to TRBJ2-6; a weak D match, TRBD2 (5 bases). The CDR3 here is CATSHTSGANVLTF. CDR3 nucleotides: TGTGCCACTAGCCACACCTCTGGGGCCAACGTCCTGACTTTC.